This is a list of T cell receptor beta chains from one sample in a study of breast tumors, draining lymph nodes, adjacent tissues. TCRdb redid the calling of the multiplex PCR reads with MiXCR, one entry per CDR3 protein. This table has over 130,000 distinct CDR3 sequences, about 33% appearing once. The sample comprised axillary lymph node tissue. The receptor source for this set is a female donor with breast cancer. Some clones in this sample may be carry-over from other donors' samples. CDR3s include the opening cysteine and the closing phenylalanine or tryptophan. Each record gives: V gene, J gene, D gene, clone size, CDR3 length, CDR3 DNA, CDR3 protein. A D gene is named only where the DNA matches it firmly. Clone size is not always given. Where it is, it says once, few, many or a class for expanded clones.

TRBV7-2,TRBJ1-2,NA,once,13,TGTGCCAGCGTAGGGGAAAGAGGGTATGGCTACACCTTC,CASVGERGYGYTF
TRBV29-1,TRBJ1-5,TRBD1,NA,14,TGCAGCGTTGAAGAGGGACAGGCAGGGCAGCCCCAGCATTTT,CSVEEGQAGQPQHF
TRBV9,TRBJ2-3,NA,many,16,TGTGCCAGCAGCGTAGGCAACAGGGTTGGCACAGATACGCAGTATTTT,CASSVGNRVGTDTQYF
TRBV9,TRBJ1-5,NA,many,15,TGTGCCAGCAGCGTAGCCCCAGACACCAATCAGCCCCAGCATTTT,CASSVAPDTNQPQHF
TRBV6-2/TRBV6-3,TRBJ2-5,NA,NA,14,TGTGCCAGCAGTTACTCAGCGCGGCGAGAGACCCAGTACTTC,CASSYSARRETQYF
TRBV14,TRBJ1-5,NA,many,13,TGTGCCAGCAGCCAAGATTGGGACCAGCCCCAGCATTTT,CASSQDWDQPQHF
TRBV27,TRBJ1-6,TRBD1,many,20,TGTGCCAGCAGCTACACCCTGGGACAGGGGTCGGTTCAACCTAATTCACCCCTCCACTTT,CASSYTLGQGSVQPNSPLHF
TRBV7-9,TRBJ2-2,TRBD2,many,15,TGTGCCAGCAGCTTTGTTCTAGCGGACACCGGGGAGCTGTTTTTT,CASSFVLADTGELFF
TRBV6-6,TRBJ1-6,TRBD1,many,14,TGTGCCAGCGAGCCCGCGACAGGGGTATCACCCCTCCACTTT,CASEPATGVSPLHF
TRBV2,TRBJ1-1,NA,NA,11,TGTGCCAGCAAAGGGGACATTGAAGCTTTCTTT,CASKGDIEAFF
TRBV7-9,TRBJ2-5,NA,many,15,TGTGCCAGCAGCTTCCAAGGGGGGATCCAAGAGACCCAGTACTTC,CASSFQGGIQETQYF
TRBV9,TRBJ1-1,NA,NA,13,TGTGCCAGCAACGTAGGGCAGGGCACTGAAGCTTTCTTT,CASNVGQGTEAFF
TRBV10-1,TRBJ2-3,NA,few,13,TGCGCCAGCAGTGATGACGCGACAGATACGCAGTATTTT,CASSDDATDTQYF
TRBV6-1,TRBJ2-3,NA,few,15,TGTGCCAGCAGTCTCCGGGACATAAGGGGAGATACGCAGTATTTT,CASSLRDIRGDTQYF
TRBV6-1,TRBJ2-6,NA,many,16,TGTGCCAGCACTAAGGGGCTGATCTCTGGGGCCAACGTCCTGACTTTC,CASTKGLISGANVLTF
TRBV7-6,TRBJ2-2,TRBD1,many,18,TGTGCCAGCAGCCCCCGGCCGAGACAGGGGGGGAACGCCGGGGAGCTGTTTTTT,CASSPRPRQGGNAGELFF
TRBV9,TRBJ2-3,TRBD2,many,16,TGTGCCAGCAGCCCACGTAGCGGGGGGGGAACAGATACGCAGTATTTT,CASSPRSGGGTDTQYF
TRBV30,TRBJ2-7,NA,many,11,TGTGCCTGGAGTGTGGGGCAAGAGCAGTACTTC,CAWSVGQEQYF
TRBV2,TRBJ2-3,NA,many,14,TGTGCCAGCAGTGAAGCGTACAGCACAGATACGCAGTATTTT,CASSEAYSTDTQYF
TRBV7-3,TRBJ2-5,NA,many,15,TGTGCCAGCAGCTTTTGGGGTATGGCTGGGGAGACCCAGTACTTC,CASSFWGMAGETQYF
TRBV29-1,TRBJ2-4,TRBD1,many,12,TGCAGCGTTACCGGGACAGAAAACATTCAGTACTTC,CSVTGTENIQYF
TRBV7-3,TRBJ2-6,TRBD2,NA,20,TGTGCCAGCAGCGCCCACCGCACGACTAGCGGGGGGGCTGGGGCCAACGTCCTGACTTTC,CASSAHRTTSGGAGANVLTF
TRBV12-3/TRBV12-4,TRBJ2-2,TRBD2,many,19,TGTGCCAGCAGCCTTCAGAGGGCGGGGGGGCTGATCGGCACCGGGGAGCTGTTTTTT,CASSLQRAGGLIGTGELFF
TRBV5-1,TRBJ1-4,NA,many,14,TGCGCCAGCAGCGACGGGACAACTAATGAAAAACTGTTTTTT,CASSDGTTNEKLFF
TRBV5-1,TRBJ2-1,NA,many,14,TGCGCCAGCCTTCGGGACAACAACTACAATGAGCAGTTCTTC,CASLRDNNYNEQFF
TRBV7-6,TRBJ1-4,NA,many,15,TGTGCCAGCAGCTTTTCACCGGGACAAGGGGAAAAACTGTTTTTT,CASSFSPGQGEKLFF
TRBV11-2,TRBJ1-2,NA,many,13,TGTGCCAGCAGCCGACCGGGAGGAGGTGACTACACCTTC,CASSRPGGGDYTF
TRBV6-6,TRBJ1-4,NA,many,15,TGTGCCAGCAGTTACCTAGGGACAAGCGATGAAAAACTGTTTTTT,CASSYLGTSDEKLFF
TRBV4-3,TRBJ1-5,NA,many,13,TGCGCCAGCAGCCAAGATGGGGAACAGCCCCAGCATTTT,CASSQDGEQPQHF
TRBV5-6,TRBJ1-3,NA,once,14,TGTGCCAGCAGCTGGCCGTCAGGGGGAAACACCATATATTTT,CASSWPSGGNTIYF
TRBV20-1,TRBJ2-5,TRBD2,many,11,TGCAGTGCTAGAGGGGGACTACCCCAGTACTTC,CSARGGLPQYF
TRBV10-1,TRBJ2-3,NA,few,15,TGCGCCAGCAGTGACCGGGGGCGCAGAACAGATACGCAGTATTTT,CASSDRGRRTDTQYF
TRBV10-3,TRBJ1-3,NA,many,14,TGTGCCATCTCTTTGGGGGGTTCTGGAAACACCATATATTTT,CAISLGGSGNTIYF
TRBV11-3,TRBJ2-1,TRBD1,many,15,TGTGCCAGCAGCCACGACAGGGGCTCCTACAATGAGCAGTTCTTC,CASSHDRGSYNEQFF
TRBV7-9,TRBJ2-7,TRBD1,many,14,TGTGCCAGCAGCCCGACAGGGGGCAGCGACGAGCAGTACTTC,CASSPTGGSDEQYF
TRBV20-1,TRBJ2-4,TRBD2,many,19,TGCAGTGCTAGAGGAACCGGGACTAGCGGGGCGCTAGCCAAAAACATTCAGTACTTC,CSARGTGTSGALAKNIQYF
TRBV5-1,TRBJ1-2,NA,many,13,TGCGCCAGCAGCTTCGTGAACGGCGATGGCTACACCTTC,CASSFVNGDGYTF
TRBV6-1,TRBJ1-2,NA,NA,14,TGTGCCAGCAGTCCCTCGGGCCCACTGCGGGGCTACACCTTC,CASSPSGPLRGYTF
TRBV30,TRBJ1-4,NA,NA,14,TGTGCCTGGAGTACACAGGTCAGGGGTGAAAAACTGTTTTTT,CAWSTQVRGEKLFF
TRBV5-1,TRBJ2-2,NA,many,14,TGCGCCAGCAGCTTGCCGATAGGCCCCGGGGAGCTGTTTTTT,CASSLPIGPGELFF
TRBV6-6,TRBJ2-1,NA,many,13,TGTGCCAGCAGCCGGGACTTTAGCAATGAGCAGTTCTTC,CASSRDFSNEQFF
TRBV18,TRBJ2-5,TRBD2,many,16,TGTGCCAGCTCATTATCACTAGGCCGACTAGCGGAGACCCAGTACTTC,CASSLSLGRLAETQYF
TRBV4-1,TRBJ2-3,TRBD2,many,17,TGCGCCAGCAGCCAAGATGGGGGGGGGGTTTTCACAGATACGCAGTATTTT,CASSQDGGGVFTDTQYF
TRBV7-3,TRBJ2-2,NA,NA,14,TGTGCCAGCAGCTTAACAATGAACACCGGGGGGCTGTTTTTT,CASSLTMNTGGLFF
TRBV7-3,TRBJ2-3,NA,NA,16,TGTGCCAGCAGCTTAACGGGGGGCGGGGGCACAGATACGCAGTATTTT,CASSLTGGGGTDTQYF
TRBV15,TRBJ1-4,TRBD1,NA,16,TGTGCCACCAGCAGAAGAACCGGGACAGCCCTTGAAAAACTGTTTTTT,CATSRRTGTALEKLFF